The 18 T cell receptor beta chains in this list originate from one sample, sequenced in a study of shared clonotypes between healthy human individuals (dated by TCRdb to 2020 to 2021). The library was made by the immunoSEQ multiplex PCR assay. The immuneACCESS repertoire file appears here via TCRdb, limited to in-frame rearrangements. These files lack a portion of the clones; in checked studies, under half of the deficit traces to unresolved V genes, and the cause of the others is not known. This sample is represented by 630,000 or so clones; about 98% of them were singletons. The ten largest clonotypes hold roughly 0.29% of the sample. CD8 naive samples were CD45RO-negative cells positively selected for CCR7, giving a CD45RA+CCR7+ population that excluded TemRA cells. Input material: naive CD8+ T cells sorted from blood. In the paper's terms, the cell subset or site label means: CD45RA+CCR7+. These TCRs come from a man aged 25 to 40 in good health.

This clone was recorded only once. The rearrangement joins TRBV7-9 to TRBJ1-2, with 9 bases identical to TRBD1. Germline values: CDR1 SEHNR, CDR2 FQNEAQ (reference sequence). This CDR3 is 14 amino acids long. The trim removed 5 bases at V and 6 bases at J, leaving 7 bases unmatched. The CDR3 spells CASSIRTGDNGYTF. Written as DNA, the CDR3 is TGTGCCAGCAGCATCCGGACAGGGGACAATGGCTACACCTTC.

This chain joins TRBV29-1 and TRBJ2-1; D call uncertain. The CDR3 consists of 13 residues. Trimming took off 2 bases at V and 7 bases at J, with 12 bases between the two ends. Germline V gene data show CDR1 as SQVTM and CDR2 as ANQGSEA. CDR3: CSVELDPGNEQFF. In DNA form, the CDR3 reads TGCAGCGTTGAATTGGACCCCGGGAATGAGCAGTTCTTC.

The genes are TRBV9 and TRBJ2-7; TRBD2 agrees at 14 bases. CDR3 size: 17 residues. With V trimmed by 3 bases and J by 6 bases, 11 bases remained unmatched. CDR1 and CDR2 (germline): SGDLS, YYNGEE. CDR3 DNA sequence: TGTGCCAGCAGCGCAACCGATGGGACTAGCGGGAGAGGCGAGCAGTACTTC. Protein sequence: CASSATDGTSGRGEQYF.

The rearrangement joins TRBV5-1 to TRBJ1-1, with D tentatively TRBD1 (5 bases). CDR3 length: 13 amino acids. With 0 bases removed from V and 7 bases from J, the gap between germline ends came to 10 bases. Germline V lookup: CDR1 SGHRS, CDR2 YFSETQ. The CDR3 protein is CASSLDRINEAFF. CDR3 coding DNA: TGCGCCAGCAGCTTGGACAGGATCAATGAAGCTTTCTTT.

The genes are TRBV18 and TRBJ2-1; 11 nucleotides align to TRBD2. The CDR3 loop spans 17 amino acids. Germline V gene data show CDR1 as KGHSH and CDR2 as LQKENI. The V gene end was trimmed by 2 bases and the J gene end by 0 bases; junction bases not matched to a gene: 3. The CDR3 loop reads CASSPTSGSTSYNEQFF. For the CDR3, the DNA is TGTGCCAGCTCACCAACTAGCGGGAGCACCTCCTACAATGAGCAGTTCTTC.

This chain uses TRBV7-9 with TRBJ1-1; D is possibly TRBD1 (6 bases). Germline assignment: CDR1 SEHNR and CDR2 FQNEAQ (reference sequence). The CDR3 is 15 amino acids. Trimming cost V 5 bases and J 8 bases, with 21 bases left between them. For the CDR3, the DNA is TGTGCCAGCAGCCAGATCCCTAGAGGGACATCCGAAGCTTTCTTT. This translates into CASSQIPRGTSEAFF.

This sequence joins TRBV27 and TRBJ1-1; D may be TRBD1 (5 bases). Germline V gene lookup returns CDR1 MNHEY and CDR2 SMNVEV (reference sequence). V was pared by 5 bases and J by 1 base, with 17 bases between. This CDR3 contains 16 residues. The DNA for the CDR3 is TGTGCCAGCAGTACCTATCCGGGACCTAAGAACACTGAAGCTTTCTTT. Translated, it gives CASSTYPGPKNTEAFF.

The gene calls are TRBV29-1 and TRBJ2-7; D unresolved. V lost 3 bases, J lost 1 base, and 10 bases lay in between. This CDR3 spans 13 amino acids. Germline loops: CDR1 SQVTM, CDR2 ANQGSEA. The CDR3 sequence is CSVDVSGSYEQYF. The CDR3 nucleotides are TGCAGCGTTGACGTATCCGGATCCTACGAGCAGTACTTC.

The chain has TRBV6-5 and TRBJ2-3; weak D call: TRBD2 (6 bases). Germline CDR1 reads MNHEY; CDR2 reads SVGAGI. The CDR3 loop spans 13 amino acids. V lost 10 bases, J lost 3 bases, and 14 bases lay in between. CDR3: CANLLADTDTQYF. CDR3 sequence (DNA): TGTGCCAACCTCTTAGCGGATACAGATACGCAGTATTTT.

This rearrangement joins TRBV7-9 to TRBJ2-1; 12 bases line up with TRBD2. The CDR3 is 17 residues long. Unmatched junction bases numbered 7, after V lost 2 bases and J lost 5 bases. Germline loops: CDR1 SEHNR, CDR2 FQNEAQ (reference sequence). The DNA of the CDR3 is TGTGCCAGCAGCTTAAGGCTAGCGGGAGGGGCCCACAATGAGCAGTTCTTC. Its translation is CASSLRLAGGAHNEQFF.

The V gene is TRBV4-2, the J gene TRBJ2-7, with D possibly matching TRBD1 (6 bases). The CDR3 loop spans 15 amino acids. Germline V lookup: CDR1 LGHNA, CDR2 YNFKEQ. Trimming left V 5 bases short and J 2 bases short, with 16 bases between. The CDR3 sequence is CASSTYGGSAYEQYF. The CDR3 region has the DNA TGTGCCAGCAGCACTTATGGGGGCTCAGCCTACGAGCAGTACTTC.

The chain couples TRBV6-5 to TRBJ2-1; D might be TRBD1 (6 bases). The ends were cut back, 2 bases at V and 2 bases at J, with 10 bases in the middle. CDR1 is MNHEY and CDR2 is SVGAGI in the germline V gene. This CDR3 is 15 amino acids long. CDR3 DNA: TGTGCCAGCAGTTACCTACAGGGAGCCTACAATGAGCAGTTCTTC. It specifies CASSYLQGAYNEQFF.

The V and J genes are TRBV11-2 and TRBJ2-7; 7 bases match TRBD2. The CDR3 is 15 residues long. The ends lost 1 base at V and 4 bases at J; junction bases unmatched: 7. CDR1 is SGHAT, CDR2 FQNNGV, per germline. The CDR3 bases are TGTGCCAGCAGCTTAGGGTTTGGTAGCGGGTACGAGCAGTACTTC. This encodes CASSLGFGSGYEQYF. Looking up the rest from reference TRBV11-2 and TRBJ2-7 gives the full variable domain: EAGVAQSPRYKIIEKRQSVAFWCNPISGHATLYWYQQILGQGPKLLIQFQNNGVVDDSQLPKDRFSAERLKGVDSTLKIQPAKLEDSAVYLCASSLGFGSGYEQYFGPGTRLTVT.

This clone was recorded only once. The sample carries other DNA sequences with the same CDR3. This sequence joins TRBV7-8 and TRBJ2-7; D call uncertain. From germline, CDR1 is SGHVS and CDR2 FQNEAQ. V was trimmed by 3 bases and J by 4 bases, leaving 7 bases between them. The CDR3 sequence is 12 residues long. As DNA, the CDR3 is TGTGCCAGCAGCTTCTTAGTGTACGAGCAGTACTTC. Its protein is CASSFLVYEQYF.

The chain combines TRBV12-5 with TRBJ2-3, with TRBD2 matching 11 bases. Germline lookup yields CDR1 LGHNT and CDR2 FRNRAP. The CDR3 has 17 amino acids. Germline trimming cut 0 bases from V and 4 bases from J; bases unmatched to any gene: 6. CDR3 amino acids: CASGLVLAGVGPDTQYF. The CDR3 region has the DNA TGTGCTAGTGGTTTGGTACTAGCGGGAGTGGGTCCAGATACGCAGTATTTT.

The CDR3 DNA follows: TGTGCCAGTAGTGGGCCGGGACTAGCGGACGAGCAGTACTTC. Its translation is CASSGPGLADEQYF. The J gene is TRBJ2-7, the V gene TRBV19; TRBD2 aligns across 11 bases. This CDR3 has 14 amino acids. V dropped 5 bases and J dropped 5; count of bases not matched to a gene: 5. The germline V gene encodes CDR1 LNHDA and CDR2 SQIVND (reference sequence).

This rearrangement joins TRBV27 to TRBJ1-1, with 7 bases aligning to TRBD1. V gave up 5 bases and J gave up 1 base; unmatched junction bases: 4. The CDR3 contains 14 residues. Germline values: CDR1 MNHEY, CDR2 SMNVEV (reference sequence). CDR3 loop: CASSKGQRNTEAFF. The CDR3 region has the DNA TGTGCCAGCAGTAAGGGACAGAGGAACACTGAAGCTTTCTTT.

The chain couples TRBV7-9 to TRBJ2-7, with D perhaps matching TRBD1 (6 bases). Trimming took 5 bases from V and 0 from J, leaving 11 bases between them. The CDR3 spans 14 residues. Germline V gives CDR1 SEHNR, CDR2 FQNEAQ (reference sequence). The CDR3, as DNA: TGTGCCAGCAGCCCACAGGGAAACTCCTACGAGCAGTACTTC. Amino acids: CASSPQGNSYEQYF.